Included here is one TCR beta chain sequence, with context. Its matching antigen is unknown. Sequencing used immunoSEQ multiplex PCR; TCRdb keeps in-frame clones, though not all of them. The sample shows under 2.5 million clones, 85% to 95% of them seen only once. These data belong to a study of shared clonotypes between healthy human individuals. The junction had 16 bases not matched to a gene; V was cut back by 7 bases and J by 7 bases. The germline V gene encodes CDR1 WSHSY and CDR2 SAAADI. The CDR3 sequence is 16 residues long. Broader study findings: Generally, naive subsets (rather than memory subsets) showed larger estimated richness. Exclusively blood specimens were collected; tissue repertoires likely differ. Clonotypes shared by all four sorted-subset donors had higher generation probabilities than non-shared clonotypes.

The receptor was derived from a man aged 18 to 29 in good health. Some clones in this sample may be carry-over from other donors' samples. The chain joins TRBV10-2 to TRBJ2-5; 9 nucleotides match TRBD1. The sequenced sample was naive CD4+ T cells from PBMCs. Subset in this sample: CD45RA+ positively selected. CDR3 nucleotides: TGCGCCAGCAATGGGGCCTTAGGACAGGGGTTTGGGACCCAGTACTTC. Protein: CASNGALGQGFGTQYF.